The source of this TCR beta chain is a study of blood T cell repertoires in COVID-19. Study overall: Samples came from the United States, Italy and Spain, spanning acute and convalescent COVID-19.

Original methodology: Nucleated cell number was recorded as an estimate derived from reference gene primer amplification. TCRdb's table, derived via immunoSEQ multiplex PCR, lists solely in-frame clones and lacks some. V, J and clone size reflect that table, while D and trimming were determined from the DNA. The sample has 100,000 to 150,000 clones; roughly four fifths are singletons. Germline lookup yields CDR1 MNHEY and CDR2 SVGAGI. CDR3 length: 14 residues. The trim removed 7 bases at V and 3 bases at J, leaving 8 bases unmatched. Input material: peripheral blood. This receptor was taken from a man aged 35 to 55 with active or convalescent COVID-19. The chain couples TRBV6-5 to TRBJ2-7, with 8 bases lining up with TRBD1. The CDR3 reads CASIMTGAYYEQYF. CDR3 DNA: TGTGCCAGCATCATGACAGGGGCCTACTACGAGCAGTACTTC.